This T cell receptor beta chain appears in the sequencing data of a study of shared clonotypes between healthy human individuals. Some clones are missing from TCRdb's copy, which holds only in-frame ones; the method was immunoSEQ multiplex PCR. The table has millions of clones, approximately 95% seen once. CDR3 length: 15 residues. V gave up 8 bases and J gave up 5 bases; unmatched junction bases: 14. In germline, CDR1 is SQVTM, CDR2 ANQGSEA. This clone was counted a single time. Material: naive CD4+ T cells from PBMCs. The subset: CD45RA+ positively selected. The receptor was isolated from a young man in good health. Some clones in this sample may be carry-over from other donors' samples. This chain connects TRBV29-1 to TRBJ2-3; 9 bases are shared with TRBD2. CDR3 DNA sequence: TGCAGCCTCCGGGGGGTAGCGGGAGATGGAGATACGCAGTATTTT. This translates into CSLRGVAGDGDTQYF.